Listed below are T cell receptor beta chains from one sample, sequenced in a study of shared clonotypes between healthy human individuals. Some clones are missing from TCRdb's copy, which holds only in-frame ones; the method was immunoSEQ multiplex PCR. The data show 2,500,000 or so clones, about 90% seen once. The specimen was naive CD4+ T cells from PBMCs. These receptors all stem from a man aged 18 to 30 in good health. Some clones in this sample may be carry-over from other donors' samples. Each CDR3 is given with its conserved first and last residue. A D gene is named only where the DNA matches it firmly.

.,TRBV5-5,TRBJ1-1,CASSPPDGRETEAFF,TGTGCCAGCAGCCCCCCGGACGGGCGGGAGACTGAAGCTTTCTTT
TRBD2,TRBV28,TRBJ2-7,CASSRGLAREQYF,TGTGCCAGCAGCCGGGGACTAGCGAGGGAGCAGTACTTC
.,TRBV5-1,TRBJ2-7,CASSLDTTSYEQYF,TGCGCCAGCAGCTTAGACACTACTTCTTACGAGCAGTACTTC
.,TRBV28,TRBJ1-1,CASSTRTPTSTEAFF,TGTGCCAGCAGTACCCGGACTCCTACGAGCACTGAAGCTTTCTTT
TRBD1,TRBV12-5,TRBJ2-1,CASGLVTGGHNEQFF,TGTGCTAGTGGTTTGGTAACAGGGGGCCACAATGAGCAGTTCTTC
.,TRBV11-1,TRBJ1-3,CASSLGDSYSGNTIYF,TGTGCCAGCAGCTTAGGAGACAGTTACTCTGGAAACACCATATATTTT
TRBD2,TRBV6-1,TRBJ2-5,CASSGASGNQETQYF,TGTGCCAGCAGTGGGGCTAGCGGGAATCAAGAGACCCAGTACTTC
TRBD1,TRBV5-4,TRBJ2-5,CASSPGTGEEETQYF,TGTGCCAGCAGCCCCGGGACAGGGGAAGAGGAGACCCAGTACTTC
.,TRBV5-1,TRBJ2-6,CASRKQHTGANVLTF,TGCGCCAGCAGAAAACAGCATACTGGGGCCAACGTCCTGACTTTC
.,TRBV10-3,TRBJ1-2,CAISVLNYGYTF,TGTGCCATCAGTGTTCTCAACTATGGCTACACCTTC